The clone carrying this T cell receptor (beta chain) was found a few times. Its antigen is as yet unknown. The data derive from a study of cytomegalovirus exposure and HLA in healthy donors. At the level of the study: Both the 120 or so validation repertoires and the approximately 700 first-cohort repertoires used the same platform, as reported by a later analysis. Study-level findings and limits: Altogether, 150 to 200 TCR beta chains were recorded as cytomegalovirus-associated. Many donors carried some public TCRs, although rarity characterized most TCR sequences. In the 120 validation repertoires, a later analysis found that first-cohort TCR clusters tended to co-occur.

Sequenced by immunoSEQ multiplex PCR; TCRdb stores in-frame clones only, minus some. This table holds about 360,000 clones, 86% found once. Sequencing was performed on PBMCs. This clonotype was obtained from a woman aged 18-29 years in good health and CMV-seronegative.

The CDR3 DNA reads TGTGCCAGCAGCCAATTCGACAGTACTGAAGCTTTCTTT. Its protein product is CASSQFDSTEAFF. This chain links TRBV7-9 with TRBJ1-1; weak D call: TRBD1 (5 bases). Germline-derived CDR1 and CDR2 are SEHNR and FQNEAQ (reference sequence). The V gene lost 5 bases and the J gene lost 5 bases, with 12 bases spanning the gap. CDR3 size: 13 residues.